This passage covers 23 T cell receptor beta chains from one sample sequenced in a study of CD8 T cells in Susac syndrome. Random hexamers served to reverse transcribe roughly 0.5 to 1 ug RNA. One entry per CDR3 protein, called by TCRdb with MiXCR from the immunoSEQ multiplex PCR reads. The data show about 150,000 distinct CDR3 sequences, around 95% seen once. Sequencing was carried out using CD4+ T cells from PBMCs. These receptors all come from a human donor with Susac syndrome.

The V and J genes are TRBV5-1 and TRBJ2-5, with 10 bases that match TRBD2. Per germline, CDR1 SGHRS and CDR2 YFSETQ. V was clipped by 4 bases and J by 3 bases; unmatched bases: 3. There are 14 residues in the CDR3. CDR3 region: CASSLLAGEETQYF. In DNA form, the CDR3 reads TGCGCCAGCAGCCTCCTAGCGGGAGAAGAGACCCAGTACTTC. The full variable domain, rest sourced from reference TRBV5-1 and TRBJ2-5, is KAGVTQTPRYLIKTRGQQVTLSCSPISGHRSVSWYQQTPGQGLQFLFEYFSETQRNKGNFPGRFSGRQFSNSRSEMNVSTLELGDSALYLCASSLLAGEETQYFGPGTRLLVL.

This chain joins TRBV14 and TRBJ2-7, with TRBD2 identical over 9 bases. The CDR3 has 15 residues. The J segment lost 6 bases and the V segment lost 8 bases, leaving 14 bases of the junction unmatched. Germline assignment: CDR1 SGHDN and CDR2 FVKESK. Here the CDR3 DNA reads TGTGCCAGCCGGCCTAGCGGGAACTACACTGGCGAGCAGTACTTC. Amino acids: CASRPSGNYTGEQYF.

The chain joins TRBV20-1 to TRBJ2-5, with D maybe TRBD1 (6 bases). V lost 5 bases, J lost 4 bases, and 14 bases lay in between. There are 13 residues in the CDR3. Germline lookup yields CDR1 DFQATT and CDR2 SNEGSKA (reference sequence). The CDR3 DNA reads as TGCAGTGCTCCAACAGGGACGGGAGAGACCCAGTACTTC. Translation: CSAPTGTGETQYF.

CDR3 loop: CASLGLAPGELFF. For the CDR3, the DNA is TGTGCCAGCTTGGGACTAGCGCCCGGGGAGCTGTTTTTT. This sequence joins TRBV28 and TRBJ2-2; 10 bases agree with TRBD2. The J segment lost 6 bases and the V segment lost 8 bases, leaving 3 bases of the junction unmatched. This CDR3 has 13 amino acids. Germline V gives CDR1 MDHEN, CDR2 SYDVKM.

The CDR3, as DNA: TGTGCCAGCAGTCTCTCTACAGGGGCGGGCACTGAAGCTTTCTTT. Translating gives CASSLSTGAGTEAFF. The chain is built from TRBV6-2 or TRBV6-3 and TRBJ1-1; 7 bases are a match to TRBD1. Looked up from germline, CDR1 is MNHEY and CDR2 is SVGEGT. The V and J ends lost 5 bases and 4 bases, in that order; junction bases with no gene match: 10. The CDR3 sequence is 15 residues long.

Here the CDR3 reads CASSPTGTGELFF. For the CDR3, the DNA is TGTGCCAGCAGCCCCACAGGGACCGGGGAGCTGTTTTTT. The chain recombines TRBV7-2 with TRBJ2-2, with D possibly matching TRBD1 (6 bases). Germline lookup yields CDR1 SGHTA and CDR2 FQGNSA. The germline V and J ends were trimmed by 5 bases and 5 bases, with 9 bases remaining between them. The CDR3 totals 13 residues. Using reference TRBV7-2 and TRBJ2-2 for the parts outside the CDR3, the full variable domain is GAGVSQSPSNKVTEKGKDVELRCDPISGHTALYWYRQSLGQGLEFLIYFQGNSAPDKSGLPSDRFSAERTGGSVSTLTIQRTQQEDSAVYLCASSPTGTGELFFGEGSRLTVL.

The chain links TRBV5-4 to TRBJ2-5; either TRBD1 or TRBD2 may fit D (5 bases each). V was cut by 0 bases and J by 5 bases, with 14 bases left in between. CDR1 is SGHNT and CDR2 is YYREEE in the germline V gene (reference sequence). The CDR3 consists of 15 residues. The CDR3 region is CASSLEGSWGETQYF. The CDR3 bases are TGTGCCAGCAGCTTGGAAGGGAGTTGGGGGGAGACCCAGTACTTC.

CDR3 amino acids: CASIRELNTEAFF. CDR3 nucleotides: TGTGCCAGCATCAGAGAATTGAACACTGAAGCTTTCTTT. This chain uses TRBV2 with TRBJ1-1; D is undetermined. CDR1 SNHLY and CDR2 FYNNEI come from the germline V gene. V lost 7 bases and J lost 0, with 9 bases in between. CDR3 length equals 13 residues.

This chain uses TRBV5-1 with TRBJ2-5; tentative D call: TRBD1 (6 bases). The CDR3 runs to 15 residues. Germline CDR1 SGHRS, CDR2 YFSETQ. V dropped 0 bases and J dropped 2 bases, with 11 bases sitting between them. Written as DNA, the CDR3 is TGCGCCAGCAGCTTGGGGACAGATATACAAGAGACCCAGTACTTC. Translating gives CASSLGTDIQETQYF.

The V and J genes are TRBV29-1 and TRBJ2-3, with 13 bases identical to TRBD2. J was trimmed by 4 bases and V by 5 bases; bases with no gene match: 6. Germline-derived CDR1 and CDR2 are SQVTM and ANQGSEA. The CDR3 is made up of 15 amino acids. Here the CDR3 DNA reads TGCAGCGTTTGGACTAGCGGGAGTGTCGCAGATACGCAGTATTTT. Translated, it gives CSVWTSGSVADTQYF.

The genes are TRBV20-1 and TRBJ1-1; perhaps TRBD1 as D (5 bases). Germline assignment: CDR1 DFQATT and CDR2 SNEGSKA (reference sequence). This CDR3 region has 14 residues. With 8 bases removed from V and 3 bases from J, the gap between germline ends came to 19 bases. The CDR3 sequence: CSPRGEDWDTEAFF. CDR3 nucleotide sequence: TGCAGTCCCCGGGGGGAAGATTGGGACACTGAAGCTTTCTTT.

The chain recombines TRBV9 with TRBJ1-2, with D uncertain. V shed 0 bases and J shed 14 bases, with 14 bases lying between them. The V gene's germline CDR1 is SGDLS and CDR2 YYNGEE. This CDR3 is 12 amino acids long. The CDR3 protein is CASSVVSGSLTF. The CDR3 coding sequence is TGTGCCAGCAGCGTAGTATCAGGTAGTCTGACCTTC.

The rearrangement links TRBV3-1 to TRBJ1-1, with 8 positions matching TRBD1. V shed 5 bases and J 4 bases; nucleotides not matched to a gene: 6. Germline assignment: CDR1 LGHDT and CDR2 YNNKEL (reference sequence). The CDR3 has 14 amino acids. The CDR3 sequence: CASSERQGTTEAFF. The CDR3 nucleotides read TGTGCCAGCAGCGAACGACAGGGGACCACTGAAGCTTTCTTT.

The J gene is TRBJ2-5, the V gene TRBV25-1; tentative D call: TRBD1 (6 bases). Germline V gives CDR1 MGHDK, CDR2 SYGVNS. There are 15 residues in the CDR3. V was trimmed by 3 bases and J by 0 bases, leaving 11 bases between them. CDR3: CASSDAQGYQETQYF. As DNA, the CDR3 is TGTGCCAGCAGTGATGCACAGGGATACCAAGAGACCCAGTACTTC.

The chain is built from TRBV7-9 and TRBJ2-7; the D is unclear. CDR1 and CDR2 (germline): SEHNR, FQNEAQ (reference sequence). Trimming removed 4 bases from V and 2 bases from J, with 6 bases in between. This CDR3 comprises 12 residues. The CDR3 DNA reads TGTGCCAGCAGCTCAACGACCTACGAGCAGTACTTC. Protein: CASSSTTYEQYF.

V usage is TRBV6-5 and J usage is TRBJ1-2; unclear D gene. In germline, CDR1 is MNHEY, CDR2 SVGAGI. The V gene lost 4 bases and the J gene lost 3 bases, with 6 bases spanning the gap. The CDR3 covers 12 residues. The CDR3 loop is CASSSKDYGYTF. In nucleotides, the CDR3 is TGTGCCAGCAGTTCCAAAGACTATGGCTACACCTTC.

This clonotype was observed once. The chain uses TRBV4-1 and TRBJ1-2, with a possible D match to TRBD1 (6 bases). Germline V lookup: CDR1 MGHRA, CDR2 YSYEKL. This CDR3 is 16 amino acids long. The germline V and J ends were trimmed by 0 bases and 2 bases, with 13 bases remaining between them. The CDR3 DNA follows: TGCGCCAGCAGCCAAGAAAGGACAGCCCCAAACTATGGCTACACCTTC. Amino acids: CASSQERTAPNYGYTF.

CDR3 residues: CASSSPGQGTDEQYF. In DNA form, the CDR3 reads TGTGCCAGCAGTTCCCCGGGACAGGGGACAGACGAGCAGTACTTC. The rearrangement uses TRBV28 and TRBJ2-7; 10 positions match TRBD1. Germline CDR1 and CDR2: MDHEN and SYDVKM. The CDR3 spans 15 residues. Trimming removed 4 bases from V and 5 bases from J; junction bases left unmatched: 8. The whole variable domain, filled in from reference TRBV28 and TRBJ2-7, reads DVKVTQSSRYLVKRTGEKVFLECVQDMDHENMFWYRQDPGLGLRLIYFSYDVKMKEKGDIPEGYSVSREKKERFSLILESASTNQTSMYLCASSSPGQGTDEQYFGPGTRLTVT.

The chain uses TRBV5-1 and TRBJ2-7, with 9 bases identical to TRBD1. CDR1 is SGHRS and CDR2 is YFSETQ in the germline V gene. The junction had 4 bases not matched to a gene; V was cut back by 2 bases and J by 1 base. The CDR3 loop spans 15 amino acids. The CDR3 DNA is TGCGCCAGCAGCTTACAGGGGGCGTCGTCCTACGAGCAGTACTTC. Its protein is CASSLQGASSYEQYF.

The V gene is TRBV14, the J gene TRBJ1-5, with D possibly TRBD1 on 6 matching bases. CDR1 SGHDN and CDR2 FVKESK come from the germline V gene. CDR3 length: 15 amino acids. V lost 4 bases, J lost 6 bases, and 16 bases lay in between. CDR3 amino acids: CASSPGGAGAQPQHF. In DNA form, the CDR3 reads TGTGCCAGCAGCCCCGGTGGGGCGGGGGCTCAGCCCCAGCATTTT.

The genes are TRBV18 and TRBJ2-5; possible D gene TRBD2, 5 bases. The CDR3 spans 14 residues. V lost 2 bases to trimming and J lost 5 bases, with 12 bases between them. From germline, CDR1 is KGHSH and CDR2 LQKENI. The CDR3, as DNA: TGTGCCAGCTCACCAGGGAGAAGGTCGGAGACCCAGTACTTC. Its translation is CASSPGRRSETQYF.

This clonotype was recorded only once. The chain links TRBV2 to TRBJ2-3, with 8 bases that match TRBD2. The CDR3 is 18 residues long. The V segment lost 8 bases and the J segment 3 bases; nucleotides outside the gene matches: 19. Germline V gives CDR1 SNHLY, CDR2 FYNNEI. The CDR3: CASLPPIGTRKFTDTQYF. The CDR3, as DNA: TGTGCCAGCCTCCCTCCCATCGGGACTAGGAAATTTACAGATACGCAGTATTTT.

The genes are TRBV9 and TRBJ2-7; tentatively, D is TRBD1 or TRBD2 (5 bases each). V was pared by 2 bases and J by 3 bases, with 15 bases between. The germline V gene encodes CDR1 SGDLS and CDR2 YYNGEE. The CDR3 consists of 15 residues. CDR3 residues: CASSVRDGPDYEQYF. Written as DNA, the CDR3 is TGTGCCAGCAGCGTTCGGGACGGCCCTGACTACGAGCAGTACTTC.